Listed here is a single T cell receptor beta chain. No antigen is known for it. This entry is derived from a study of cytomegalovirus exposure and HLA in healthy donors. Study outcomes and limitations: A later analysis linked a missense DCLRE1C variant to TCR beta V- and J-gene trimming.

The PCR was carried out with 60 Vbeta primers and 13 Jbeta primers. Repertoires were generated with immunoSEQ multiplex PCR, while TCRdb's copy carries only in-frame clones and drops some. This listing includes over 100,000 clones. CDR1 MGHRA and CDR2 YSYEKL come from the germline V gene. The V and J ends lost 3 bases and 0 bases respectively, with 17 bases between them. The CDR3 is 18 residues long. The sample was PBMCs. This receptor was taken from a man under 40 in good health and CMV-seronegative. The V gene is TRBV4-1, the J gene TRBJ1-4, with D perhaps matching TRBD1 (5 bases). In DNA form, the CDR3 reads TGCGCCAGCAGCCAGAGGCTGTTCGACAGTGCAACTAATGAAAAACTGTTTTTT. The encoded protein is CASSQRLFDSATNEKLFF.